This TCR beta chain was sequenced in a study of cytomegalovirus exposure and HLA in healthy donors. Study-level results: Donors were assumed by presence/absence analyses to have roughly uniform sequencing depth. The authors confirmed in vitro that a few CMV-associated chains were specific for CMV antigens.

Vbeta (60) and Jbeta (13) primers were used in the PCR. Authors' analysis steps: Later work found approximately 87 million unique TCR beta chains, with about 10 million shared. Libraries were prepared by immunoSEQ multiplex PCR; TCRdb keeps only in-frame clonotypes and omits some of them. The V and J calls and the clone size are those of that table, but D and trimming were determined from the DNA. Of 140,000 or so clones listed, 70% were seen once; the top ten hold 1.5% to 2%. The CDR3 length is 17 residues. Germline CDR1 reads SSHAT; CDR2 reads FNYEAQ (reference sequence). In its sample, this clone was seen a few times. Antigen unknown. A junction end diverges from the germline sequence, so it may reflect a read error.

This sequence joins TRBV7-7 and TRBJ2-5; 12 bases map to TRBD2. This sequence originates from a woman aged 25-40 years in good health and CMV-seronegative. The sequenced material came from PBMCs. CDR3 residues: CASSFNLPGLAGQTQYF. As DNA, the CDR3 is TGTGCTAGCAGTTTTAATTTGCCGGGACTAGCGGGTCAGACCCAGTACTTC.